The TCR beta chain described here comes from a study of regulatory T cells in long-lasting Graves disease. Study as a whole: Freshly diagnosed Graves' patients had used antithyroid drugs for under 3 months.

This clonotype was counted ten times or more. Its antigen is still unknown. Stated time point: newly diagnosed GD, antithyroid drugs for less than 3 months. From PBMCs, RNA was extracted and then used to make the TCR library. Combining iRepertoire HTBI primers with Arm-PCR of CDR3 regions, the authors built TCR beta libraries. TCRdb called the multiplex PCR reads again in MiXCR, with one record for every CDR3 protein. The sample includes roughly 510,000 distinct CDR3 sequences, around 16% of them seen just once. Germline-derived CDR1 and CDR2 are MDHEN and SYDVKM. V was cut by 3 bases and J by 2 bases, with 11 bases left in between. The CDR3 loop spans 14 amino acids. Regarding the study as a whole: A reduction in accuracy may have resulted from the small sample size. Persistent disease preferred TRBV28, TRBJ1-2 and TRBJ2-5.

This same sample was also taken into another study, of T cells in Graves' hyperthyroidism and ophthalmopathy. This second study says: Among clonotypes expanded in thyroid above 0.001, most were also found in blood.

The sample consisted of peripheral blood mononuclear cells (PBMCs), taken at new diagnosis, from a patient treated with antithyroid drugs. The rearrangement uses TRBV28 and TRBJ2-7, with no clear D. This clonotype was sampled from a man younger than 35 with Graves disease. Here the CDR3 DNA reads TGTGCCAGCAGTTTGGCTAAGCACCCCTACGAGCAGTACTTC. As protein: CASSLAKHPYEQYF.